This passage covers 21 T cell receptor beta chains from one sample sequenced in a study of cytomegalovirus exposure and HLA in healthy donors. Primers included in the PCR were 60 Vbeta and 13 Jbeta primers. Sequencing was performed with immunoSEQ multiplex PCR; in TCRdb, only in-frame clones are kept and a portion is missing. The sample lists some 100,000 clones, approximately 81% occurring once. The sample consisted of PBMCs. These receptors all come from a female donor in good health and CMV-seropositive.

Here the CDR3 DNA reads TGTGCCAGTAGTCCCGGGACTAGCGGGGGCTCCTACAATGAGCAGTTCTTC. Residues: CASSPGTSGGSYNEQFF. The chain employs TRBV19 and TRBJ2-1; 14 bases match TRBD2. CDR3 length equals 17 residues. V was pared by 5 bases and J by 0 bases, with 3 bases of the junction left unmatched. Germline V gives CDR1 LNHDA, CDR2 SQIVND (reference sequence).

This rearrangement joins TRBV7-2 to TRBJ1-1; tentatively, D is TRBD1 (6 bases). The V end was cut by 5 bases, the J end by 2 bases, with 15 bases between. This CDR3 has 15 residues. CDR1 SGHTA and CDR2 FQGNSA come from the germline V gene. CDR3 nucleotide sequence: TGTGCCAGCAGCATGACAGGATTCCCCAACACTGAAGCTTTCTTT. As protein: CASSMTGFPNTEAFF.

This clone was seen a handful of times. The chain links TRBV5-8 to TRBJ1-4; 9 nucleotides agree with TRBD1. V shed 4 bases, J shed 1 base, and the junction held 8 bases outside the gene matches. CDR1 SGHTS and CDR2 YDEGEE come from the germline V gene. The CDR3 is 17 amino acids. The CDR3 nucleotides are TGTGCCAGCAGCCCGGGACAGGGCGAGAGAACTAATGAAAAACTGTTTTTT. Its translation: CASSPGQGERTNEKLFF.

This clone turned up a few times. The chain recombines TRBV4-1 with TRBJ2-7, with a weak D call TRBD2 (6 bases). Looked up from germline, CDR1 is MGHRA and CDR2 is YSYEKL. Trimming removed 1 base at V and 1 base at J, with 14 bases between. The CDR3 spans 16 residues. Written as DNA, the CDR3 is TGCGCCAGCAGCCAAGGGTCCACGGGAGTATCCTACGAGCAGTACTTC. This gives the protein CASSQGSTGVSYEQYF.

This clone was counted once. CDR3 sequence reads: CASSRLADNNEQFF. Written as DNA, the CDR3 is TGTGCCAGCTCACGGCTAGCGGATAACAATGAGCAGTTCTTC. V usage is TRBV18 and J usage is TRBJ2-1; 7 bases are shared with TRBD2. There are 14 residues in the CDR3. Trimming removed 4 bases from V and 5 bases from J; junction bases left unmatched: 5. Germline V gene sequence: CDR1 KGHSH, CDR2 LQKENI.

The rearrangement uses TRBV5-1 and TRBJ2-5; 13 bases map to TRBD2. The J call may be faulty, since TRBJ2-7 better matches the DNA end. The CDR3 covers 13 residues. Germline lookup yields CDR1 SGHRS and CDR2 YFSETQ. CDR3 sequence (DNA): TGCGCCAGCAGACTAGCGGGAGGGTTCGAGCAGTACTTC. Residues: CASRLAGGFEQYF.

J is TRBJ2-2 and V is TRBV10-3; 8 bases match TRBD1. Germline V CDR1 and CDR2: ENHRY, SYGVKD. V gave up 3 bases and J gave up 6 bases; unmatched junction bases: 3. The CDR3 runs to 14 residues. The CDR3 DNA reads as TGTGCCATCAGTGAAATGGACAGGGCCGGGGAGCTGTTTTTT. Its translation is CAISEMDRAGELFF.

V and J are TRBV2 and TRBJ2-2; D unresolved. Germline V gene data show CDR1 as SNHLY and CDR2 as FYNNEI. The CDR3 length is 13 residues. Trimming stripped 10 bases from V and 4 bases from J, with 13 bases between. The CDR3 here is CAIQSPSTGELFF. CDR3 coding DNA: TGTGCCATCCAAAGCCCGAGCACCGGGGAGCTGTTTTTT.

The chain uses TRBV30 and TRBJ1-4; 8 positions match TRBD1. Germline values: CDR1 GTSNPN, CDR2 SVGIG (reference sequence). The trim removed 0 bases at V and 10 bases at J, leaving 4 bases unmatched. The length of the CDR3 is 13 residues. This CDR3 reads CAWSVQTGGKLFF. The CDR3 nucleotides read TGTGCCTGGAGTGTACAAACAGGGGGAAAACTGTTTTTT. Based on the CDR3 plus reference TRBV30 and TRBJ1-4, the full variable domain is SQTIHQWPATLVQPVGSPLSLECTVEGTSNPNLYWYRQAAGRGLQLLFYSVGIGQISSEVPQNLSASRPQDRQFILSSKKLLLSDSGFYLCAWSVQTGGKLFFGSGTQLSVL.

This clone was found once. V is TRBV10-2 and J is TRBJ2-7; 7 bases are a match to TRBD1. Germline loops: CDR1 WSHSY, CDR2 SAAADI. This CDR3 comprises 16 residues. J gave up 2 bases and V 2 bases, and 9 bases lay outside the gene matches. As DNA, the CDR3 is TGCGCCAGCAGTGAGAGACAGGGCCTATCCCCCTACGAGCAGTACTTC. Translation: CASSERQGLSPYEQYF.

The V gene is TRBV7-9, the J gene TRBJ2-3; TRBD1 matches at 7 bases. CDR1 and CDR2 from the germline V gene are SEHNR and FQNEAQ (reference sequence). J lost 2 bases, V lost 4 bases, and 6 bases had no gene match. There are 15 residues in the CDR3. The CDR3 sequence is CASSSHRGLTDTQYF. CDR3 nucleotides: TGTGCCAGCAGCTCCCACAGGGGCCTCACAGATACGCAGTATTTT.

The chain combines TRBV27 with TRBJ2-2; maybe TRBD1 (8 bases). This CDR3 has 16 residues. Germline V gene sequence: CDR1 MNHEY, CDR2 SMNVEV (reference sequence). The germline V and J ends were trimmed by 5 bases and 6 bases, with 19 bases remaining between them. CDR3 sequence (DNA): TGTGCCAGCAGTCCCAAGCGGACAGGGAGGGCCGGGGAGCTGTTTTTT. Its translation is CASSPKRTGRAGELFF.

This clone was seen once. V is TRBV9 and J is TRBJ1-1, with D possibly matching TRBD1 (6 bases). V lost 1 base and J 5 bases, leaving 18 bases between the germline ends. Germline assignment: CDR1 SGDLS and CDR2 YYNGEE. This CDR3 region has 16 residues. This CDR3 reads CASSVSGEGGETEAFF. CDR3 DNA sequence: TGTGCCAGCAGCGTAAGCGGGGAGGGGGGAGAAACTGAAGCTTTCTTT.

A few counts support this clone. This chain links TRBV7-2 with TRBJ1-1; 8 nucleotides line up with TRBD1. From germline, CDR1 is SGHTA and CDR2 FQGNSA. The V and J ends lost 5 bases and 4 bases, in that order; junction bases with no gene match: 12. The CDR3 loop spans 16 amino acids. CDR3 nucleotide sequence: TGTGCCAGCAGCACCCCAGGGGGCGGCGTGACCACTGAAGCTTTCTTT. Translated, it gives CASSTPGGGVTTEAFF.

The chain uses TRBV11-2 and TRBJ2-3, with no clear D. V was shortened by 5 bases and J by 1 base, with 10 bases between the two germline ends. In germline, CDR1 is SGHAT, CDR2 FQNNGV. This CDR3 comprises 14 residues. Here the CDR3 DNA reads TGTGCCAGCAGCCCCGAGTTTGGCACAGATACGCAGTATTTT. Residues: CASSPEFGTDTQYF.

V is TRBV5-4 and J is TRBJ2-7, with D possibly TRBD1 on 6 matching bases. This CDR3 spans 14 amino acids. Per the germline V gene, CDR1 is SGHNT and CDR2 is YYREEE (reference sequence). Trimming left V 4 bases short and J 7 bases short, with 18 bases between. The CDR3 sequence is CASSGARGSREQYF. CDR3 DNA sequence: TGTGCCAGCAGCGGGGCCAGGGGATCGAGGGAGCAGTACTTC.

The rearrangement uses TRBV7-2 and TRBJ2-7; weak D call: TRBD2 (5 bases). V was shortened by 3 bases and J by 6 bases, with 12 bases between the two germline ends. This CDR3 has 13 amino acids. Germline assignment: CDR1 SGHTA and CDR2 FQGNSA. CDR3 nucleotides: TGTGCCAGCAGCTTCTGGACTTCATCCGAGCAGTACTTC. Translated, it gives CASSFWTSSEQYF.

This chain links TRBV6-6 with TRBJ2-5, with D perhaps matching TRBD1 (5 bases). The CDR3 loop spans 14 amino acids. Trimming removed 2 bases at V and 1 base at J, with 8 bases between. The germline V gene encodes CDR1 MNHNY and CDR2 SVGAGI (reference sequence). The CDR3 spells CASSYVTAQETQYF. CDR3 in DNA: TGTGCCAGCAGTTACGTGACAGCCCAAGAGACCCAGTACTTC.

This clone has more than one count but fewer than ten. The chain combines TRBV7-9 with TRBJ1-6; TRBD1 matches at 8 bases. V lost 8 bases to trimming and J lost 6 bases; unmatched junction nucleotides: 6. This CDR3 contains 14 residues. Germline values: CDR1 SEHNR, CDR2 FQNEAQ (reference sequence). CDR3 loop: CASSSGQVNSPLHF. In DNA form, the CDR3 reads TGTGCCAGCTCTTCGGGACAGGTTAATTCACCCCTCCACTTT.

Only a few counts were recorded for this clone. The chain combines TRBV11-2 with TRBJ2-3; a possible D gene is TRBD2 (5 bases). The CDR3 has 15 residues. Between the trimmed V and J ends, which lost 1 base and 0 bases, there was a span of 8 bases. CDR1 is SGHAT, CDR2 FQNNGV, per germline. CDR3 sequence reads: CASSLAGFSTDTQYF. DNA of the CDR3: TGTGCCAGCAGCTTAGCGGGGTTTAGCACAGATACGCAGTATTTT. The complete variable domain, with remaining parts taken from reference TRBV11-2 and TRBJ2-3, reads EAGVAQSPRYKIIEKRQSVAFWCNPISGHATLYWYQQILGQGPKLLIQFQNNGVVDDSQLPKDRFSAERLKGVDSTLKIQPAKLEDSAVYLCASSLAGFSTDTQYFGPGTRLTVL.

This clone was seen more than once but under ten times. The V gene is TRBV30, the J gene TRBJ1-2; tentative D call: TRBD1 (6 bases). Germline V gives CDR1 GTSNPN, CDR2 SVGIG (reference sequence). This CDR3 region has 15 residues. V was clipped by 5 bases and J by 0 bases, with 16 bases between them. The CDR3 coding sequence is TGTGCCTGGGCCCTGACAGGCCTAGCTAACTATGGCTACACCTTC. Translating it yields CAWALTGLANYGYTF.